These 19 T cell receptor beta chains share one sample of origin, sequenced in a study of blood T cell repertoires in COVID-19. TCRdb's copy holds only in-frame clones and misses some; the assay was immunoSEQ multiplex PCR. The repertoire consists of about 240,000 clones, with around 90% occurring once and the leading ten covering more than 6%. Material: peripheral blood. These receptor sequences come from a man between 60 and 70 years old who had recovered from COVID-19.

The chain has TRBV5-5 and TRBJ2-1; 8 nucleotides line up with TRBD1. V gave up 4 bases and J gave up 1 base; unmatched junction bases: 7. Germline V gene lookup returns CDR1 SGHKS and CDR2 YYEKEE (reference sequence). The CDR3 spans 16 residues. CDR3 region: CASSPQGAGSYNEQFF. CDR3 nucleotides: TGTGCCAGCAGCCCGCAGGGGGCAGGGTCCTACAATGAGCAGTTCTTC.

The chain combines TRBV11-2 with TRBJ1-1; D is uncertain. Trimming stripped 1 base from V and 11 bases from J, with 11 bases between. Germline values: CDR1 SGHAT, CDR2 FQNNGV. The CDR3 is 12 amino acids. In nucleotides, the CDR3 is TGTGCCAGCAGCTTAGCCGGGGTTGGCGCTTTCTTT. This gives the protein CASSLAGVGAFF.

The chain is built from TRBV5-1 and TRBJ1-1, with TRBD1 matching over 9 bases. With V trimmed by 4 bases and J by 5 bases, 12 bases remained unmatched. This CDR3 contains 16 residues. Germline V gene sequence: CDR1 SGHRS, CDR2 YFSETQ. The CDR3 is CASSAAVTGGRTEAFF. CDR3 DNA: TGCGCCAGCAGCGCCGCCGTGACAGGGGGGCGAACTGAAGCTTTCTTT.

The genes are TRBV14 and TRBJ2-7, with unresolved D. The CDR3 has 13 residues. V was shortened by 0 bases and J by 7 bases, with 10 bases between the two germline ends. Germline values: CDR1 SGHDN, CDR2 FVKESK. The CDR3 spells CASSQESPREQYF. The CDR3 DNA follows: TGTGCCAGCAGCCAAGAGTCCCCTAGGGAGCAGTACTTC.

This clone was seen only once. The rearrangement joins TRBV29-1 to TRBJ1-6; TRBD1 matches at 7 bases. This CDR3 has 15 amino acids. J gave up 3 bases and V 6 bases, and 8 bases lay outside the gene matches. Germline V gene sequence: CDR1 SQVTM, CDR2 ANQGSEA. In nucleotides, the CDR3 is TGCAGCGTCCGGGACAGCAGCATCTATAATTCACCCCTCCACTTT. Encoded protein: CSVRDSSIYNSPLHF.

This CDR3 is CASSKIRQGAGNQPQHF. Here the CDR3 DNA reads TGTGCCAGTAGTAAGATTAGACAGGGGGCCGGCAATCAGCCCCAGCATTTT. The V call is TRBV19, the J call TRBJ1-5; TRBD1 matches 10 bases. Germline V gene data show CDR1 as LNHDA and CDR2 as SQIVND (reference sequence). J was trimmed by 2 bases and V by 4 bases; bases with no gene match: 8. The CDR3 sequence is 17 residues long.

The gene calls are TRBV2 and TRBJ1-1, with 8 nucleotides matching TRBD1. This CDR3 contains 14 residues. The V gene end was trimmed by 7 bases and the J gene end by 1 base; junction bases not matched to a gene: 5. Germline V gene data show CDR1 as SNHLY and CDR2 as FYNNEI. The CDR3 loop is CASKGTGSNTEAFF. CDR3 sequence (DNA): TGTGCCAGCAAGGGGACAGGTTCGAACACTGAAGCTTTCTTT. Full variable domain (remainder filled in from reference TRBV2 and TRBJ1-1): EPEVTQTPSHQVTQMGQEVILRCVPISNHLYFYWYRQILGQKVEFLVSFYNNEISEKSEIFDDQFSVERPDGSNFTLKIRSTKLEDSAMYFCASKGTGSNTEAFFGQGTRLTVV.

This clone has just one count. V is TRBV19 and J is TRBJ2-7; 7 nucleotides agree with TRBD2. From germline, CDR1 is LNHDA and CDR2 SQIVND (reference sequence). J lost 4 bases, V lost 5 bases, and 5 bases had no gene match. CDR3 length: 13 residues. This CDR3 reads CASSSGLPYEQYV. The CDR3 nucleotides are TGTGCCAGTAGTTCGGGACTACCATACGAGCAGTACGTC.

The CDR3 DNA sequence: TGTGCTTCAAGCTCTGGGGGCGCTTCTGGAAACACCATATATTTT. This codes for CASSSGGASGNTIYF. The chain links TRBV28 to TRBJ1-3, with TRBD1 as a possible D gene (6 bases). CDR3 length equals 15 residues. Germline CDR1 reads MDHEN; CDR2 reads SYDVKM.

This chain connects TRBV18 to TRBJ2-1, with TRBD1 matching over 9 bases. The germline CDR1 and CDR2 sequences are KGHSH and LQKENI. The junction had 5 bases not matched to a gene; V was cut back by 4 bases and J by 10 bases. The length of the CDR3 is 13 residues. The CDR3 sequence is CASSRQGEGEQFF. CDR3 DNA: TGTGCCAGCTCACGACAGGGGGAGGGAGAGCAGTTCTTC.

A note on this clone: The sample holds other DNA sequences that translate to the same CDR3. The chain employs TRBV5-6 and TRBJ1-5; D not resolved. V was shortened by 4 bases and J by 0 bases, with 14 bases between the two germline ends. CDR3 length equals 16 residues. Germline loops: CDR1 SGHDT, CDR2 YYEEEE. The CDR3 bases are TGTGCCAGCAGCCTGGGAGGAGGCAATAGCAATCAGCCCCAGCATTTT. Encoded protein: CASSLGGGNSNQPQHF.

The chain uses TRBV18 and TRBJ1-2, with 9 nucleotides matching TRBD1. The V segment lost 6 bases and the J segment 4 bases; nucleotides outside the gene matches: 9. CDR1 is KGHSH, CDR2 LQKENI, per germline. The CDR3 has 15 residues. The CDR3 coding sequence is TGTGCCAGCTCTGAACAGGGGGCTTTAGGCTATGGCTACACCTTC. Its protein is CASSEQGALGYGYTF.

The gene calls are TRBV19 and TRBJ2-3, with D tentatively TRBD2 (6 bases). V lost 3 bases and J 1 base, leaving 14 bases between the germline ends. This CDR3 has 16 residues. Looked up from germline, CDR1 is LNHDA and CDR2 is SQIVND (reference sequence). The CDR3 region is CASSMWGERGTDTQYF. The CDR3 DNA sequence: TGTGCCAGTAGTATGTGGGGGGAGAGGGGCACAGATACGCAGTATTTT.

This rearrangement joins TRBV19 to TRBJ2-3; D may be TRBD1 (6 bases). The germline gives CDR1 LNHDA, CDR2 SQIVND (reference sequence). Trimming left V 6 bases short and J 2 bases short, with 15 bases between. CDR3 size: 15 residues. The CDR3 protein is CASSPRDTLTDTQYF. DNA for the CDR3: TGTGCCAGTAGCCCTAGGGACACCCTCACAGATACGCAGTATTTT. Full variable domain (outside the CDR3, taken from reference TRBV19 and TRBJ2-3): DGGITQSPKYLFRKEGQNVTLSCEQNLNHDAMYWYRQDPGQGLRLIYYSQIVNDFQKGDIAEGYSVSREKKESFPLTVTSAQKNPTAFYLCASSPRDTLTDTQYFGPGTRLTVL.

The gene calls are TRBV19 and TRBJ1-1, with 9 nucleotides matching TRBD1. V gave up 5 bases and J gave up 3 bases; unmatched junction bases: 4. In germline, CDR1 is LNHDA, CDR2 SQIVND (reference sequence). This CDR3 is built from 14 residues. The CDR3 loop reads CASSLGQGHTEAFF. CDR3 sequence (DNA): TGTGCCAGTAGTCTGGGACAGGGTCACACTGAAGCTTTCTTT.

The V call is TRBV5-1, the J call TRBJ2-3; perhaps TRBD2 as D (6 bases). This CDR3 comprises 14 residues. Trimming cost V 6 bases and J 2 bases, with 13 bases left between them. The germline V gene encodes CDR1 SGHRS and CDR2 YFSETQ. CDR3 nucleotides: TGCGCCAGCACCATAGCGGAGCCCACAGATACGCAGTATTTT. It translates to CASTIAEPTDTQYF.

The chain joins TRBV28 to TRBJ1-4, with 8 bases fitting TRBD1. Trimming removed 4 bases from V and 5 bases from J; junction bases left unmatched: 6. Germline V CDR1 and CDR2: MDHEN, SYDVKM. There are 15 residues in the CDR3. The CDR3 bases are TGTGCCAGCAGTTACCAGGGGGCCTCGAATGAAAAACTGTTTTTT. This codes for CASSYQGASNEKLFF.

The CDR3 DNA sequence: TGCGCCAGCACTCACGGGGGGCATTACAATGAGCAGTTCTTC. Amino acids: CASTHGGHYNEQFF. V and J are TRBV5-1 and TRBJ2-1, with D perhaps TRBD2 (7 bases). The CDR3 totals 14 residues. From germline, CDR1 is SGHRS and CDR2 YFSETQ. Trimming stripped 6 bases from V and 4 bases from J, with 14 bases between.

The DNA for the CDR3 is TGTGCCAGCAGCGTTGCTCTGAACAGGGGGCGCGTAACCGGGGAGCTGTTTTTT. Translating gives CASSVALNRGRVTGELFF. This chain joins TRBV9 and TRBJ2-2, with 9 positions matching TRBD1. V shed 2 bases, J shed 5 bases, and the junction held 13 bases outside the gene matches. This CDR3 is built from 18 residues. Germline V gene sequence: CDR1 SGDLS, CDR2 YYNGEE.